A selection of T cell receptor beta chains follows, all from one sample in a study of blood T cell repertoires in COVID-19. Sequencing used immunoSEQ multiplex PCR; TCRdb keeps in-frame clones, though not all of them. The sample consists of roughly 500,000 clones, around 89% of them appearing once. The specimen was PBMCs or T cells enriched from blood (not recorded which). The source is a middle-aged woman who had recovered from COVID-19. CDR3s include the opening cysteine and the closing phenylalanine or tryptophan. D genes are given only for firm matches. The size entry is marked missing in some rows and otherwise reads once, few, many or a size class.

>TRBJ1-1|.|TRBV28|.
CASSSRGGNTEAFF
TGTGCCAGCAGTTCTCGGGGGGGGAACACTGAAGCTTTCTTT
>TRBJ1-2|.|TRBV7-8|few
CASSLAVGRNNYGYTF
TGTGCCAGCAGCTTAGCAGTAGGGAGGAATAACTATGGCTACACCTTC
>TRBJ2-1|TRBD2|TRBV11-2|few
CASSPGAWREDYNEQFF
TGTGCCAGCAGCCCAGGGGCTTGGCGGGAGGACTACAATGAGCAGTTCTTC
>TRBJ2-1|TRBD1|TRBV18|once
CASSPHRGEANNEQFF
TGTGCCAGCTCACCCCACAGGGGGGAAGCCAACAATGAGCAGTTCTTC
>TRBJ2-1|.|TRBV18|.
CASSRSDEQFF
TGTGCCAGCTCACGGTCGGATGAGCAGTTCTTC
>TRBJ1-2|TRBD1|TRBV19|.
CASIPNPGQGARGYTF
TGTGCCAGTATCCCCAACCCGGGACAGGGGGCGCGGGGCTACACCTTC
>TRBJ1-1|.|TRBV7-2|.
CASSLALGDTEAFF
TGTGCCAGCAGCTTAGCGTTGGGAGATACGGAAGCTTTCTTT
>TRBJ2-2|.|TRBV19|.
CASTGVSGTGELFF
TGTGCCAGTACCGGTGTATCGGGCACCGGGGAGCTGTTTTTT
>TRBJ1-5|TRBD1|TRBV27|.
CASSFLGQGHPQPQHF
TGTGCCAGCAGTTTCCTCGGACAGGGTCATCCTCAGCCCCAGCATTTT
>TRBJ1-3|.|TRBV3-1/TRBV3-2|.
CASSPTIHSSGNTIYF
TGTGCCAGCAGCCCTACTATACATAGCTCTGGAAACACCATATATTTT
>TRBJ1-1|.|TRBV4-3|.
CASSQVSRDTEAFF
TGCGCCAGCAGCCAAGTGTCCCGTGACACTGAAGCTTTCTTT
>TRBJ1-1|.|TRBV6-5|.
CASRRGTEAFF
TGTGCCAGCAGAAGGGGGACTGAAGCTTTCTTT
>TRBJ1-3|.|TRBV7-2|few
CASSLDYSGNTIYF
TGTGCCAGCAGCCTGGACTACTCTGGAAACACCATATATTTT
>TRBJ1-2|.|TRBV5-1|.
CASSGDPGSRIVSYTF
TGCGCCAGCAGCGGAGACCCGGGATCGCGTATTGTTTCTTACACCTTC
>TRBJ2-1|TRBD2|TRBV12-5|.
CASVSRLAGTLEQFF
TGTGCTAGTGTTTCGAGGCTAGCGGGTACCCTAGAGCAGTTCTTC
>TRBJ1-3|.|TRBV19|.
CASSMDGHSGNTIYF
TGTGCCAGTAGCATGGACGGACACTCTGGAAACACCATATATTTT
>TRBJ1-3|.|TRBV7-9|.
CASSLGGKGNTIYF
TGTGCCAGCAGCTTAGGCGGGAAGGGAAACACCATATATTTT
>TRBJ1-6|TRBD1|TRBV28|few
CASSLVEGTGDSPLHF
TGTGCCAGCAGTTTAGTAGAAGGGACAGGGGACTCACCCCTCCACTTT
>TRBJ2-3|TRBD2|TRBV10-3|.
CATLPGREGDTQYF
TGTGCCACGCTACCCGGGAGGGAGGGAGATACGCAGTATTTT
>TRBJ1-5|TRBD1|TRBV10-3|.
CAISEERGRGSSPQHF
TGTGCCATCAGTGAGGAGCGCGGCAGGGGGTCCTCGCCCCAGCATTTT
>TRBJ2-7|.|TRBV18|.
CASSSTSIEFEQYF
TGTGCCAGCTCATCGACTAGTATTGAGTTCGAGCAGTACTTC
>TRBJ2-1|TRBD2|TRBV4-2|.
CASRGMGMAGGLPNEQFF
TGTGCCAGCCGGGGAATGGGGATGGCGGGAGGGCTGCCGAATGAGCAGTTCTTC
>TRBJ2-1|TRBD2|TRBV7-9|.
CASSLELAASPSYNEQFF
TGTGCCAGCAGCTTAGAACTAGCGGCCTCCCCCTCCTACAATGAGCAGTTCTTC
>TRBJ2-3|TRBD1|TRBV7-9|once
CASSLGDRGRTDTQYF
TGTGCCAGCAGCCTCGGGGACAGGGGGCGCACAGATACGCAGTATTTT
>TRBJ1-2|TRBD1|TRBV30|.
CAWSVFTGDKYGYTF
TGTGCCTGGAGTGTATTCACAGGGGACAAGTATGGCTACACCTTC
>TRBJ2-1|TRBD2|TRBV7-9|.
CASSRSSGNINEQFF
TGTGCCAGCAGCCGCTCTAGCGGGAATATAAATGAGCAGTTCTTC
>TRBJ1-1|.|TRBV18|.
CASSPIEGDTEAFF
TGTGCCAGCTCACCAATCGAGGGGGACACTGAAGCTTTCTTT